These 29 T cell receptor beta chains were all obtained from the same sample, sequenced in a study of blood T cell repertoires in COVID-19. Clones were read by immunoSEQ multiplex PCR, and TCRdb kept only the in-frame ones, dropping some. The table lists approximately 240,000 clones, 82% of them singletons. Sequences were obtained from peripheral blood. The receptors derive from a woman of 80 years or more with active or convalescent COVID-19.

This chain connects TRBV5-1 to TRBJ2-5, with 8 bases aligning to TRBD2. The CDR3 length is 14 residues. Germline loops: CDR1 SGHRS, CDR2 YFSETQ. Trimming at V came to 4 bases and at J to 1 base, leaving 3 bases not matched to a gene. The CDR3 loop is CASSLTSAQETQYF. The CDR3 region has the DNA TGCGCCAGCAGCCTGACTAGCGCCCAAGAGACCCAGTACTTC.

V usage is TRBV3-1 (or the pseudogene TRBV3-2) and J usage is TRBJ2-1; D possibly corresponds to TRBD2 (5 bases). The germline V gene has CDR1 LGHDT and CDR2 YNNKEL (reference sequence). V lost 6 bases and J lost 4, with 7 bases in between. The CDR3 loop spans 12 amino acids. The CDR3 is CASRDWYNEQFF. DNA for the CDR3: TGTGCCAGCAGGGACTGGTACAATGAGCAGTTCTTC.

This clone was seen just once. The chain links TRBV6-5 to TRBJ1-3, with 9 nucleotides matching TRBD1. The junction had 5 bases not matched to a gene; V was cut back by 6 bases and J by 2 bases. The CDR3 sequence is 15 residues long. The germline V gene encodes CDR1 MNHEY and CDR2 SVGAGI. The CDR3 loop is CASSSRTGAGNTIYF. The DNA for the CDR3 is TGTGCCAGCAGCTCAAGGACAGGGGCTGGAAACACCATATATTTT.

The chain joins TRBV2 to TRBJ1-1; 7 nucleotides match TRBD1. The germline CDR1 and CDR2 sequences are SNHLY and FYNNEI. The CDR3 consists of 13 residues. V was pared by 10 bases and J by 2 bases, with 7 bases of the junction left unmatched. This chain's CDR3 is CANRDRDNTEAFF. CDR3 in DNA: TGTGCCAACCGGGACAGAGACAACACTGAAGCTTTCTTT.

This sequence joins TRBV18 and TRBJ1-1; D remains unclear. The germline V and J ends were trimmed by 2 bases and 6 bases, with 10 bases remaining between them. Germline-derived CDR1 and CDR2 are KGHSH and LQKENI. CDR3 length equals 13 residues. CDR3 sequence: CASSPTGESEAFF. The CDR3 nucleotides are TGTGCCAGCTCACCAACCGGGGAGTCTGAAGCTTTCTTT.

The CDR3 protein is CASIPGGQPNTGELFF. The CDR3 nucleotides are TGTGCCAGCATTCCCGGAGGACAGCCGAACACCGGGGAGCTGTTTTTT. The V and J genes are TRBV28 and TRBJ2-2; a possible D gene is TRBD1 (6 bases). This CDR3 spans 16 amino acids. Germline CDR1 and CDR2: MDHEN and SYDVKM. The ends were cut back, 7 bases at V and 0 bases at J, with 15 bases in the middle.

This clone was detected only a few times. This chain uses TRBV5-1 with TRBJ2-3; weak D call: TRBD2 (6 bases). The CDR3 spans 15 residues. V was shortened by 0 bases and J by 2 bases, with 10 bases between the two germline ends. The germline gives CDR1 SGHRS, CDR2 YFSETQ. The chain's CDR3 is CASSLVGTHTDTQYF. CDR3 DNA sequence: TGCGCCAGCAGCTTGGTCGGGACTCACACAGATACGCAGTATTTT.

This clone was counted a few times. This chain's CDR3 is CAWTRGAGIGETQYF. In nucleotides, the CDR3 is TGTGCCTGGACCCGCGGGGCAGGGATTGGGGAGACCCAGTACTTC. This chain connects TRBV30 to TRBJ2-5; tentative D call: TRBD2 (6 bases). The CDR3 has 15 residues. Germline V gives CDR1 GTSNPN, CDR2 SVGIG (reference sequence). Trimming shortened V by 4 bases and J by 5 bases, and 20 bases separated the two germline ends.

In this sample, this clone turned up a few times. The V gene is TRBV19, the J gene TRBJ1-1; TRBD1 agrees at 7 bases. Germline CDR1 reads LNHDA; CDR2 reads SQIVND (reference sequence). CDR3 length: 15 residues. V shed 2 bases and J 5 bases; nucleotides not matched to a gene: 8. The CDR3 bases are TGTGCCAGTAGTATAATAGGCAGGGACAGAACTGAAGCTTTCTTT. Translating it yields CASSIIGRDRTEAFF. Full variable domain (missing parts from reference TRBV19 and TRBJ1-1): DGGITQSPKYLFRKEGQNVTLSCEQNLNHDAMYWYRQDPGQGLRLIYYSQIVNDFQKGDIAEGYSVSREKKESFPLTVTSAQKNPTAFYLCASSIIGRDRTEAFFGQGTRLTVV.

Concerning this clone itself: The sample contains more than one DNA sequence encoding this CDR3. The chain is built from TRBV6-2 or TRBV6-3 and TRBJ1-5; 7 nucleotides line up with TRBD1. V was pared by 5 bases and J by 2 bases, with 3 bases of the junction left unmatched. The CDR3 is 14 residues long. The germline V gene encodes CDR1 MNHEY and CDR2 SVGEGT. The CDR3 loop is CASSRTGGNQPQHF. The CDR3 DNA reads TGTGCCAGCAGTCGAACAGGGGGCAATCAGCCCCAGCATTTT.

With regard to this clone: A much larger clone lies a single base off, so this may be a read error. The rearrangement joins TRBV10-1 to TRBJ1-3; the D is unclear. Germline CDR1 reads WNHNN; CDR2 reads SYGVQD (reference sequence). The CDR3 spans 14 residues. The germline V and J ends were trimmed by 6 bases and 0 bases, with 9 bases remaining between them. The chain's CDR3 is CASSPGSSGNTIYF. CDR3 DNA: TGCGCCAGCAGCCCCGGGAGCTCTGGAAACACCATATATTTT.

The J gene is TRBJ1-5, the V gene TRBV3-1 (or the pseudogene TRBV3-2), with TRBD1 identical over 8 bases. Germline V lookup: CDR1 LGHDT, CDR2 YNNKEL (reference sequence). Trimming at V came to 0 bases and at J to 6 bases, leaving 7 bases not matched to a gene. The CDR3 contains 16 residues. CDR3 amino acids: CASSQDLTTGVQPQHF. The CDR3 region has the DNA TGTGCCAGCAGCCAAGATCTTACGACAGGGGTTCAGCCCCAGCATTTT.

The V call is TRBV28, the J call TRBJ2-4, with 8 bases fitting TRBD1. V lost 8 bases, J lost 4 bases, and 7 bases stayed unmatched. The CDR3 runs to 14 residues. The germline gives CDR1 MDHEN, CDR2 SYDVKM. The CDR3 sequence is CASAMGQEKNIQYF. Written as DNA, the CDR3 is TGTGCCAGCGCGATGGGACAGGAGAAAAACATTCAGTACTTC.

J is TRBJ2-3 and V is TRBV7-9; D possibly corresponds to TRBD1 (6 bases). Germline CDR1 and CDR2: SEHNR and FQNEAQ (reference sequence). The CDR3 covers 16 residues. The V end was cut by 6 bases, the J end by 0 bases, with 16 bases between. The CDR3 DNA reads TGTGCCAGCAGACCAGGCAGGGGCAAAAGCACAGATACGCAGTATTTT. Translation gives CASRPGRGKSTDTQYF.

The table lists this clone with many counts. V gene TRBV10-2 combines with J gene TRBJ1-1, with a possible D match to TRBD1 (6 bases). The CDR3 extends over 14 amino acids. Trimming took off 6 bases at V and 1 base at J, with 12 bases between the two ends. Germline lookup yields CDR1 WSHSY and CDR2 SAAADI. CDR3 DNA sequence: TGCGCCAGCAGATGGACAGAAACGAACACTGAAGCTTTCTTT. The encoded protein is CASRWTETNTEAFF.

CDR3 DNA sequence: TGTGCCAGCAGCGCAGGGACAGGGGCCGTCGGTGAGCAGTACTTC. As protein: CASSAGTGAVGEQYF. V gene TRBV9 combines with J gene TRBJ2-7, with 10 positions matching TRBD1. The CDR3 is 15 amino acids. Germline V gives CDR1 SGDLS, CDR2 YYNGEE. Germline trimming cut 3 bases from V and 7 bases from J; bases unmatched to any gene: 10.

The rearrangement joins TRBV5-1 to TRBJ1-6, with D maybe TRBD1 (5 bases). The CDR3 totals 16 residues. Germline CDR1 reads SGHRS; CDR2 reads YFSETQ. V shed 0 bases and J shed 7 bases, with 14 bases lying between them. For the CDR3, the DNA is TGCGCCAGCAGCTTGGATCAGCCAGGGTCCAATTCACCCCTCCACTTT. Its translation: CASSLDQPGSNSPLHF.

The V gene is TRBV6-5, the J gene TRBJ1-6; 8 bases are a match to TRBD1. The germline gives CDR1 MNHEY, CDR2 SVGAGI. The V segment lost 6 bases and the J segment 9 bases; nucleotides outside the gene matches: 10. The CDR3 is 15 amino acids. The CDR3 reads CASRPTDRVVSPLHF. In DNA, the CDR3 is TGTGCCAGCAGACCCACGGACAGGGTTGTTTCACCCCTCCACTTT.

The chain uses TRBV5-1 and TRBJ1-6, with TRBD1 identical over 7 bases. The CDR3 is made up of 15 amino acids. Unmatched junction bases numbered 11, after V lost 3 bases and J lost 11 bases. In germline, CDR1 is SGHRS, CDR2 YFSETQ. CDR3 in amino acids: CASSWSQGNTAPLHF. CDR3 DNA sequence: TGCGCCAGCAGCTGGTCACAGGGGAATACGGCACCCCTCCACTTT.

In DNA form, the CDR3 reads TGTGCCAGCAGCTCCCAAACGACAGCGAACACTGAAGCTTTCTTT. It yields the protein CASSSQTTANTEAFF. The rearrangement joins TRBV21-1 to TRBJ1-1; TRBD1 is taken as the D call from the table, unchecked against the DNA. TRBV21-1 is a listed pseudogene. The CDR3 spans 15 residues.

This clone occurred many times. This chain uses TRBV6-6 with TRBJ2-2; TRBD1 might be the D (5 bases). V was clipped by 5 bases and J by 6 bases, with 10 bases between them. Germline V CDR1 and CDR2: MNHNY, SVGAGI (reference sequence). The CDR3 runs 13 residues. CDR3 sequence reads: CASSTQVPGELFF. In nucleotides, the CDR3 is TGTGCCAGCAGTACACAGGTCCCCGGGGAGCTGTTTTTT.

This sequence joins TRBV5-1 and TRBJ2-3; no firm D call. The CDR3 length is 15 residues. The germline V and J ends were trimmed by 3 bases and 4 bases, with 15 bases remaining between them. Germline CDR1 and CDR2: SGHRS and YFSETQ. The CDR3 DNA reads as TGCGCCAGCAGCTCCCCCCGGCTAGTTGCAGATACGCAGTATTTT. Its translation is CASSSPRLVADTQYF.

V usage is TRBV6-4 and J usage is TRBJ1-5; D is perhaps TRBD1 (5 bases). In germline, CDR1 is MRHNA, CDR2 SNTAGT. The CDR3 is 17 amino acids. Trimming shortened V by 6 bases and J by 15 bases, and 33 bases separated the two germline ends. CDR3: CASSPPGGGIDCGCLHF. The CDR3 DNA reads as TGTGCCAGCAGCCCCCCCGGGGGTGGAATCGATTGTGGCTGTTTGCATTTT.

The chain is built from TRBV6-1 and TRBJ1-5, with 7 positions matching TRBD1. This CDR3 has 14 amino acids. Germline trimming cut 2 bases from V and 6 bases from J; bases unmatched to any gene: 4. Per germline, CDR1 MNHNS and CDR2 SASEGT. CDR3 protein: CASSEIGGSQPQHF. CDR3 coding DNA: TGTGCCAGCAGTGAAATAGGGGGCAGTCAGCCCCAGCATTTT.

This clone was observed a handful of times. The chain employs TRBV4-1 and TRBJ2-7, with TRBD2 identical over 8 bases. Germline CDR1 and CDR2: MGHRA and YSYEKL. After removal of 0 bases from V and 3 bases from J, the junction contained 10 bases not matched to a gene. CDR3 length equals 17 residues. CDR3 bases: TGCGCCAGCAGCCAAGAATGGGTAGTCGCGGGGGGCTACGAGCAGTACTTC. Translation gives CASSQEWVVAGGYEQYF.

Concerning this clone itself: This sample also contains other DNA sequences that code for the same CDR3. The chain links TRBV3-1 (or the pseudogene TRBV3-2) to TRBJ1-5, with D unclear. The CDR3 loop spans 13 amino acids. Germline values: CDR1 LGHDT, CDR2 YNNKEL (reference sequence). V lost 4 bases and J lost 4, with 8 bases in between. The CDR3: CASSPGINQPQHF. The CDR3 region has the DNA TGTGCCAGCAGCCCCGGTATTAATCAGCCCCAGCATTTT.

The CDR3: CASSPGQPWEQYF. As DNA, the CDR3 is TGTGCCAGCAGCCCAGGACAGCCGTGGGAGCAGTACTTC. V gene TRBV6-6 combines with J gene TRBJ2-7, with D tentatively TRBD1 (6 bases). The CDR3 totals 13 residues. Germline V gives CDR1 MNHNY, CDR2 SVGAGI (reference sequence). V lost 6 bases and J lost 7, with 16 bases in between.

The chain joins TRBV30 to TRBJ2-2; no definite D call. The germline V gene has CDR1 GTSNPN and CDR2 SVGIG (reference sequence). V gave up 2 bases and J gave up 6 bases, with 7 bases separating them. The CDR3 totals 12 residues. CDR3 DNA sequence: TGTGCCTGGAGTCAGGTCGCCGGGGAGCTGTTTTTT. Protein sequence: CAWSQVAGELFF.

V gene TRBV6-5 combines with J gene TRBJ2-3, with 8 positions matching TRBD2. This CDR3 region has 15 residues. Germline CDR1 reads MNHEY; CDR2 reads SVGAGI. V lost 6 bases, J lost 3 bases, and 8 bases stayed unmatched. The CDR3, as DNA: TGTGCCAGCAGCCCCCGGAGCGGGGGAACAGATACGCAGTATTTT. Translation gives CASSPRSGGTDTQYF.